These 16 T cell receptor beta chains came from one sample sequenced in a study. TCRdb re-analysed the 5' RACE reads in MiXCR, keeping a single row per CDR3 protein. The top ten hold 2.5% to 3% of the sample, which has some 62,000 distinct CDR3 sequences, about 20% seen once. The specimen was memory CD4+ T cells sorted from a lymph node. Subset of the sample: memory CD4+ T cells, CD4+CD45RO+CD25-. These receptors all stem from a female donor with breast cancer.

The chain has TRBV6-5 and TRBJ2-2, with D hard to call. Trimming removed 8 bases from V and 6 bases from J, with 10 bases in between. The CDR3 spans 12 residues. CDR1 and CDR2 (germline): MNHEY, SVGAGI. For the CDR3, the DNA is TGTGCCAGCGGACGGCTTTCCGGGGAGCTGTTTTTT. It is translated as CASGRLSGELFF.

This clonotype was recorded at least ten times. The genes are TRBV7-9 and TRBJ2-5; 7 bases are shared with TRBD1. The CDR3 consists of 14 residues. Trimming removed 5 bases from V and 1 base from J; junction bases left unmatched: 4. Germline lookup yields CDR1 SEHNR and CDR2 FQNEAQ (reference sequence). DNA for the CDR3: TGTGCCAGCAGCCCGGGACAGACCCAAGAGACCCAGTACTTC. It codes for CASSPGQTQETQYF.

The chain joins TRBV6-1 to TRBJ2-6; possibly TRBD2 for D (6 bases). From germline, CDR1 is MNHNS and CDR2 SASEGT. Trimming pared 6 bases from V and 0 bases from J, leaving 18 bases between. The CDR3 has 18 residues. CDR3 nucleotides: TGTGCCAGCAGCCCACGTGGTGGGACTCTCTCTGGGGCCAACGTCCTGACTTTC. This sequence encodes CASSPRGGTLSGANVLTF.

The chain recombines TRBV25-1 with TRBJ2-2, with D unclear. V lost 3 bases and J 1 base, leaving 9 bases between the germline ends. The CDR3 covers 15 residues. The germline CDR1 and CDR2 sequences are MGHDK and SYGVNS. The CDR3 region has the DNA TGTGCCAGCAGTGATTCCAGCAGGAACACCGGGGAGCTGTTTTTT. Protein product: CASSDSSRNTGELFF.

This sequence joins TRBV6-1 and TRBJ2-3; 9 bases line up with TRBD1. V shed 6 bases and J 2 bases; nucleotides not matched to a gene: 3. Germline values: CDR1 MNHNS, CDR2 SASEGT. This CDR3 contains 14 residues. The CDR3 reads CASSRDRDTDTQYF. CDR3 in DNA: TGTGCCAGCAGCCGGGACAGGGACACAGATACGCAGTATTTT.

This clonotype was observed a handful of times. The chain carries TRBV3-1 and TRBJ1-5; D is perhaps TRBD1 (5 bases). CDR3 length: 13 amino acids. From germline, CDR1 is LGHDT and CDR2 YNNKEL (reference sequence). V gave up 3 bases and J gave up 3 bases, with 6 bases separating them. Here the CDR3 DNA reads TGTGCCAGCAGCCAGGGGGTCAATCAGCCCCAGCATTTT. Protein product: CASSQGVNQPQHF.

This sequence joins TRBV7-8 and TRBJ2-2; D is unclear. The CDR3 runs 15 residues. V lost 2 bases and J 3 bases, leaving 10 bases between the germline ends. Germline V gives CDR1 SGHVS, CDR2 FQNEAQ. CDR3 sequence: CASSLKLTDTGELFF. In nucleotides, the CDR3 is TGTGCCAGCAGCTTAAAACTCACAGACACCGGGGAGCTGTTTTTT.

This clonotype was counted only a few times. The chain joins TRBV9 to TRBJ2-3, with D perhaps TRBD2 (6 bases). This CDR3 spans 15 amino acids. CDR1 is SGDLS, CDR2 YYNGEE, per germline. Trimming took 3 bases from V and 0 from J, leaving 11 bases between them. CDR3 residues: CASSAGLTSTDTQYF. DNA for the CDR3: TGTGCCAGCAGCGCAGGACTAACTAGCACAGATACGCAGTATTTT.

There are a few counts of this clonotype. The gene calls are TRBV28 and TRBJ2-4; 7 bases agree with TRBD1. The junction had 9 bases not matched to a gene; V was cut back by 4 bases and J by 9 bases. Germline lookup yields CDR1 MDHEN and CDR2 SYDVKM. The CDR3 covers 14 residues. CDR3 DNA: TGTGCCAGCAGTTCGGGACAGTTATCGGGCATTCAGTACTTC. Its translation: CASSSGQLSGIQYF. Full variable domain (missing parts from reference TRBV28 and TRBJ2-4): DVKVTQSSRYLVKRTGEKVFLECVQDMDHENMFWYRQDPGLGLRLIYFSYDVKMKEKGDIPEGYSVSREKKERFSLILESASTNQTSMYLCASSSGQLSGIQYFGAGTRLSVL.

This clonotype was recorded a few times. This sequence joins TRBV6-1 and TRBJ2-7; 8 bases are a match to TRBD1. Losses at the gene ends were 0 bases for V and 13 bases for J; bases not matched to a gene: 5. The CDR3 totals 12 residues. CDR1 and CDR2 (germline): MNHNS, SASEGT. The CDR3 DNA follows: TGTGCCAGCAGTGAAGCTCTGGGACAGGTATACTTC. Translation: CASSEALGQVYF.

This clonotype was seen a handful of times. The rearrangement joins TRBV28 to TRBJ1-5; no firm D call. The ends were cut back, 5 bases at V and 4 bases at J, with 9 bases in the middle. The CDR3 sequence is 13 residues long. The germline V gene has CDR1 MDHEN and CDR2 SYDVKM. CDR3 nucleotides: TGTGCCAGCAGTCCCCGCGGGAATCAGCCCCAGCATTTT. This sequence encodes CASSPRGNQPQHF.

The gene calls are TRBV7-9 and TRBJ1-1; D is possibly TRBD1 (5 bases). Trimming pared 10 bases from V and 1 base from J, leaving 10 bases between. The germline CDR1 and CDR2 sequences are SEHNR and FQNEAQ (reference sequence). The CDR3 spans 12 residues. The chain's CDR3 is CATAGKNTEAFF. CDR3 in DNA: TGTGCCACCGCAGGGAAGAACACTGAAGCTTTCTTT.

The chain employs TRBV5-1 and TRBJ1-2; no clear D gene. Trimming took 0 bases from V and 0 from J, leaving 3 bases between them. The V gene's germline CDR1 is SGHRS and CDR2 YFSETQ. CDR3 size: 13 residues. This CDR3 is CASSLATNYGYTF. The CDR3 bases are TGCGCCAGCAGCTTGGCCACTAACTATGGCTACACCTTC.

This clonotype was observed a few times. The gene calls are TRBV5-1 and TRBJ2-3; possible D gene TRBD1, 7 bases. The V gene's germline CDR1 is SGHRS and CDR2 YFSETQ. Trimming took off 3 bases at V and 4 bases at J, with 15 bases between the two ends. The CDR3 loop spans 15 amino acids. The CDR3 nucleotides are TGCGCCAGCAGCTCCGATGGAGGGGGCGCAGATACGCAGTATTTT. Translating it yields CASSSDGGGADTQYF.

This clonotype was observed many times. The rearrangement joins TRBV5-1 to TRBJ2-7; perhaps TRBD1 as D (6 bases). Germline loops: CDR1 SGHRS, CDR2 YFSETQ. The ends were cut back, 3 bases at V and 0 bases at J, with 10 bases in the middle. CDR3 size: 14 residues. CDR3 sequence: CASSWTAGSYEQYF. CDR3 coding DNA: TGCGCCAGCAGCTGGACAGCCGGCTCCTACGAGCAGTACTTC.

This clonotype has only a few counts. This sequence joins TRBV27 and TRBJ1-1; unclear D gene. This CDR3 region has 15 residues. The V gene lost 1 base and the J gene lost 0 bases, with 9 bases spanning the gap. Germline lookup yields CDR1 MNHEY and CDR2 SMNVEV (reference sequence). For the CDR3, the DNA is TGTGCCAGCAGTTTATATCCAGACATGAACACTGAAGCTTTCTTT. Translating it yields CASSLYPDMNTEAFF.